This T cell receptor beta chain was observed in a study of blood T cell repertoires in COVID-19. Across the whole study: In each case, the material was cDNA or gDNA derived from T cells, B-cell-depleted T cells, or PBMCs.

In germline, CDR1 is LNHDA, CDR2 SQIVND (reference sequence). This CDR3 has 16 amino acids. The ends lost 3 bases at V and 1 base at J; junction bases unmatched: 6. Study processing details: Amplified reference gene primers provided the basis for estimating nucleated cell counts. The repertoire was sequenced with immunoSEQ multiplex PCR; TCRdb's copy has only in-frame clones and lacks some. V, J and clone size reflect that table, while D and trimming were determined from the DNA. The table records roughly 100,000 clones, approximately 86% of them present only once. The specimen sequenced was peripheral blood. The rearrangement joins TRBV19 to TRBJ2-7, with 10 bases aligning to TRBD1. The sequence was collected from a human donor in a cohort sampled during active COVID-19. The CDR3 nucleotides are TGTGCCAGTAGTATCCCCGGACAGGGGGGGTCCTACGAGCAGTACTTC. This encodes CASSIPGQGGSYEQYF.